This T cell receptor (beta chain) stems from a study of beta chain features in type 1 diabetes. In the study overall: No age, gender or cell yield differences were seen between patients and healthy donors. All samples combined gave around 100,000,000 sorted cells for examination.

Reverse transcription of all isolated RNA meant that expressed TCRB transcripts were sequenced. Method: immunoSEQ multiplex PCR; TCRdb's copy keeps in-frame clones and lacks some. The sample gives 160,000 or so clones, over 8.5% of which show up once; roughly 2% is in the top ten. Using CD45RO/CCR7/CD25/CD127/CD95/CD27, CD4+ naive, central memory, regulatory and stem cell-like memory cells were sorted. This clone was detected ten times or more. V trimming: 4 bases; J trimming: 4 bases; junction bases outside the gene matches: 6. Per germline, CDR1 SGHNT and CDR2 YYREEE (reference sequence). This CDR3 comprises 15 residues.

The receptor was derived from a man aged 18 to 30 in good health. The specimen sequenced was central memory CD4+ T cells from blood. The chain recombines TRBV5-4 with TRBJ2-4; TRBD1 aligns across 9 bases. The CDR3 spells CASSEKGQGKNIQYF. CDR3 nucleotides: TGTGCCAGCAGCGAAAAGGGACAGGGAAAAAACATTCAGTACTTC.